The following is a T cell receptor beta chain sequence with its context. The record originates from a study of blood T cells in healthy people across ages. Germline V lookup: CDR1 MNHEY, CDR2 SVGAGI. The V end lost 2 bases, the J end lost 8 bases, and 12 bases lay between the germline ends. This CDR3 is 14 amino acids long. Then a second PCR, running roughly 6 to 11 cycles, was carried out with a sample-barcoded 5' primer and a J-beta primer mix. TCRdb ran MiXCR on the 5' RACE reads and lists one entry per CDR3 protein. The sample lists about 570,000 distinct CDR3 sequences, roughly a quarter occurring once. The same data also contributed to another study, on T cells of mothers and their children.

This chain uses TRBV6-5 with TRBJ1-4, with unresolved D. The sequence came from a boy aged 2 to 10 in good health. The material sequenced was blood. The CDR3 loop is CASSYAAIGEKLFF. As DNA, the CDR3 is TGTGCCAGCAGTTACGCGGCTATAGGGGAAAAACTGTTTTTT.